This is a list of T cell receptor beta chains from one sample in a study of blood T cell repertoires in COVID-19. The assay was immunoSEQ multiplex PCR, and TCRdb's table has in-frame clones only and misses some. This table holds about 480,000 clones, about 89% found once. The specimen sequenced was peripheral blood. These receptors came from a woman in her 50s with COVID-19, enrolled during active disease. Each CDR3 is given with its conserved first and last residue. The order of the fields is J gene, V gene, clone size, D gene, CDR3 protein, CDR3 DNA. D genes are given only for firm matches. Clone size is stated in some rows and not others, as once, few, many or a class when expanded.

>TRBJ2-3|TRBV6-6|-|TRBD2
CASSNRGGNTDTQYF
TGTGCCAGCAGCAATCGGGGGGGAAACACAGATACGCAGTATTTT
>TRBJ1-1|TRBV29-1|-|-
CSVAEAAEAFF
TGCAGCGTGGCGGAGGCCGCTGAAGCTTTCTTT
>TRBJ1-5|TRBV5-1|-|-
CASRPGFGNQPQHF
TGCGCCAGCAGACCAGGTTTTGGCAATCAGCCCCAGCATTTT
>TRBJ1-6|TRBV7-9|few|-
CASSLSSTVGLHF
TGTGCCAGCAGCTTATCTTCCACAGTCGGCCTCCACTTT
>TRBJ1-2|TRBV2|-|-
CASSVGGAGFSGYTF
TGTGCCAGCAGTGTAGGGGGGGCAGGCTTCAGCGGCTACACCTTC
>TRBJ1-3|TRBV12-5|-|-
CASGLKLLGASSGNTIYF
TGTGCTAGTGGTTTAAAGCTGTTGGGAGCGTCCTCTGGAAACACCATATATTTT
>TRBJ1-5|TRBV29-1|few|-
CSVRESSNQPQHF
TGCAGCGTGCGGGAGAGTAGCAATCAGCCCCAGCATTTT
>TRBJ1-5|TRBV5-1|-|-
CASSLSPGNQPQHF
TGCGCCAGCAGCTTGTCACCGGGGAATCAGCCCCAGCATTTT
>TRBJ1-2|TRBV20-1|-|TRBD1
CSASHLAGQGWGYTF
TGCAGTGCTAGTCACCTAGCGGGACAGGGGTGGGGCTACACCTTC
>TRBJ2-7|TRBV28|-|-
CASRPVQGGSHEQYF
TGTGCCAGCAGACCCGTGCAGGGGGGATCCCACGAGCAGTACTTC
>TRBJ1-1|TRBV5-4|-|-
CASSLGQQKDTEAFF
TGTGCCAGCAGCTTGGGACAGCAAAAGGACACTGAAGCTTTCTTT
>TRBJ1-5|TRBV19|few|TRBD1
CASLDRGLGNQPQHF
TGTGCCAGCTTGGACAGGGGGCTTGGCAATCAGCCCCAGCATTTT
>TRBJ1-2|TRBV5-1|-|-
CASSLVPGLNGYTF
TGCGCCAGCAGCTTGGTACCAGGGCTGAACGGCTACACCTTC
>TRBJ2-5|TRBV5-1|-|-
CASSSLGGLQETQYF
TGCGCCAGCAGCTCGCTGGGCGGACTTCAAGAGACCCAGTACTTC
>TRBJ2-7|TRBV2|-|-
CASRDPGVTDEQYF
TGTGCCAGCCGCGATCCGGGAGTTACGGACGAGCAGTACTTC
>TRBJ2-3|TRBV28|-|-
CASSLLDTQYF
TGTGCCAGCAGTTTACTAGATACGCAGTATTTT
>TRBJ1-1|TRBV10-3|-|TRBD1
CAVIKGGRETEAFF
TGTGCCGTCATTAAAGGGGGCAGGGAAACTGAAGCTTTCTTT
>TRBJ2-3|TRBV5-1|-|-
CASRRTQASTDTQYF
TGCGCCAGCAGACGAACACAGGCTAGCACAGATACGCAGTATTTT
>TRBJ1-6|TRBV11-2|-|TRBD1
CASSLGTGPNFYNSPLHF
TGTGCCAGCAGCTTGGGGACAGGCCCAAACTTTTATAATTCACCCCTCCACTTT
>TRBJ2-7|TRBV6-5|few|-
CASSYSGHPYEQYF
TGTGCCAGCAGTTACTCGGGACATCCCTACGAGCAGTACTTC
>TRBJ1-6|TRBV7-3|-|TRBD1
CASSLNQGGYSPLHF
TGTGCCAGCAGCTTAAATCAGGGGGGTTATTCACCCCTCCACTTT
>TRBJ2-3|TRBV3-1/TRBV3-2|-|-
CASSQGLASTDTQYF
TGTGCCAGCAGCCAGGGTCTAGCGTCAACAGATACGCAGTATTTT
>TRBJ1-4|TRBV30|-|-
CAWSPQGEKLFF
TGTGCCTGGAGCCCCCAGGGGGAAAAACTGTTTTTT
>TRBJ1-3|TRBV9|-|-
CASSAQGSGNTIYF
TGTGCCAGCAGCGCCCAGGGTTCTGGAAACACCATATATTTT
>TRBJ1-6|TRBV21-1|-|-
CASSNPSGTVNSPLHF
TGTGCCAGCAGCAATCCCTCCGGGACAGTTAATTCACCCCTCCACTTT
>TRBJ1-5|TRBV2|-|TRBD1
CASSLWTGSSQPQHF
TGTGCCAGCAGTCTTTGGACAGGGAGTAGTCAGCCCCAGCATTTT
>TRBJ1-1|TRBV12-3/TRBV12-4|-|-
CASSKTQNTEAFF
TGTGCCAGCAGCAAAACACAGAACACTGAAGCTTTCTTT
>TRBJ2-7|TRBV6-6|-|-
CASSSTMAGAAYEQYF
TGTGCCAGCAGTTCCACTATGGCGGGGGCAGCCTACGAGCAGTACTTC
>TRBJ2-1|TRBV7-3|-|-
CASSLTVGGEQFF
TGTGCCAGCAGCTTAACGGTGGGAGGTGAGCAGTTCTTC
>TRBJ1-2|TRBV6-6|-|TRBD1
CASSSGGLGYTF
TGTGCCAGCAGCTCAGGGGGCTTAGGCTACACCTTC
>TRBJ1-2|TRBV3-1/TRBV3-2|-|-
CASSQTTGDYGYTF
TGTGCCAGCAGCCAAACCACGGGGGACTATGGCTACACCTTC
>TRBJ2-2|TRBV5-1|-|-
CASSFGGNTGELFF
TGCGCCAGCAGCTTTGGCGGGAACACCGGGGAGCTGTTTTTT
>TRBJ2-5|TRBV5-6|-|TRBD1
CASSPGTGLETQYF
TGTGCCAGCAGCCCCGGGACAGGGTTAGAGACCCAGTACTTC
>TRBJ2-6|TRBV10-3|-|-
CAISDRGSGANVLTF
TGTGCCATCAGTGATCGGGGATCCGGGGCCAACGTCCTGACTTTC
>TRBJ2-7|TRBV7-8|-|TRBD1
CASSLSMGQGTYEQYF
TGTGCCAGCAGCTTATCCATGGGACAGGGGACCTACGAGCAGTACTTC
>TRBJ1-3|TRBV6-1|-|TRBD1
CASSGRQGVPYSGNTIYF
TGTGCCAGCAGTGGACGACAGGGGGTACCTTACTCTGGAAACACCATATATTTT
>TRBJ2-7|TRBV30|-|TRBD1
CAWSSGQGQYF
TGTGCCTGGAGTTCGGGACAGGGACAGTACTTC
>TRBJ1-4|TRBV3-1/TRBV3-2|-|-
CASSQGIREDEKLFF
TGTGCCAGCAGCCAAGGTATAAGGGAGGATGAAAAACTGTTTTTT
>TRBJ1-2|TRBV5-1|-|-
CASSLGTGLYGYTF
TGCGCCAGCAGCTTGGGCACAGGGTTGTATGGCTACACCTTC
>TRBJ1-2|TRBV18|-|TRBD1
CASSPRQGSYGYTF
TGTGCCAGCTCACCTCGACAGGGGAGCTATGGCTACACCTTC
>TRBJ1-5|TRBV5-6|-|-
CASSLTNSNQPQHF
TGTGCCAGCAGCTTGACTAACAGCAATCAGCCCCAGCATTTT
>TRBJ2-3|TRBV7-9|-|TRBD1
CASSTGTGMTDTQYF
TGTGCCAGCAGCACCGGGACAGGGATGACAGATACGCAGTATTTT
>TRBJ1-1|TRBV5-1|-|TRBD1
CASSVGQEGGVAFF
TGCGCCAGCAGCGTCGGACAGGAAGGCGGTGTAGCTTTCTTT
>TRBJ1-1|TRBV6-5|-|-
CASSYFPLGLTEAFF
TGTGCCAGCAGTTACTTCCCGCTGGGCCTCACTGAAGCTTTCTTT
>TRBJ2-2|TRBV7-2|once|-
CASIREVGTGELFF
TGTGCCAGCATCAGGGAAGTTGGGACCGGGGAGCTGTTTTTT